This TCR beta chain was recovered during a study of OX40 agonist ivuxolimab in advanced cancers. TCRdb keeps only in-frame clones here, not all; method: immunoSEQ multiplex PCR. The sample records about 70,000 clones, 85% to 90% being singletons. Germline V gives CDR1 SGHTA, CDR2 FQGNSA. The J segment lost 1 base and the V segment lost 2 bases, leaving 4 bases of the junction unmatched. This CDR3 contains 15 residues. This receptor was identified in an adult with an advanced solid tumor such as melanoma, head and neck, liver or kidney cancer. This chain uses TRBV7-2 with TRBJ2-5; 7 bases fit TRBD1. Sample: CD4+ or CD8+ T cells sorted from blood, taken in a trial of the OX40 agonist ivuxolimab. The CDR3 nucleotides are TGTGCCAGCAGCTTATATAGGGGGCCCCAAGAGACCCAGTACTTC. Its translation is CASSLYRGPQETQYF.